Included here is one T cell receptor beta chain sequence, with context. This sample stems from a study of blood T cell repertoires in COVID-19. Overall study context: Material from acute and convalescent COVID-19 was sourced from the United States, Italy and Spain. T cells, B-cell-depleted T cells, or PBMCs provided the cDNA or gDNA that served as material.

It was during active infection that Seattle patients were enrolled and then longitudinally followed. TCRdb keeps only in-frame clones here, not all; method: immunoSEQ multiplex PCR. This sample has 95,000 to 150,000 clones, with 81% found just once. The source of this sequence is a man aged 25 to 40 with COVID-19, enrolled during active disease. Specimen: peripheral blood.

CDR3 protein: CASMRGEADTQYF. In DNA form, the CDR3 reads TGTGCCAGTATGCGTGGTGAGGCAGATACGCAGTATTTT. J is TRBJ2-3 and V is TRBV19; no clear D gene. The V gene lost 7 bases and the J gene lost 4 bases, with 12 bases spanning the gap. This CDR3 contains 13 residues. Looked up from germline, CDR1 is LNHDA and CDR2 is SQIVND (reference sequence).